This entry lists 29 T cell receptor beta chains sequenced from one sample in a study of cytomegalovirus exposure and HLA in healthy donors (dated by TCRdb to about 2017). The protocol used for the library was the immunoSEQ multiplex PCR assay. A mixture of 60 forward primers for TCR Vbeta segments and 13 reverse primers for TCR Jbeta segments was used in the multiplex PCR. TCRdb took over this immuneACCESS table, retaining in-frame rearrangements with V and J assigned. Such tables are incomplete; in checked studies, under half of the missing clones stem from an unresolved V gene, and the remainder is unexplained. For this sample the table gives about 260,000 clones, of which about 75% were detected only once. The top ten clonotypes cover 2% to 2.5% of the sample. The sequencing sample was made of PBMCs. Every receptor here comes from a female donor in good health and CMV-seronegative.

The chain uses TRBV2 and TRBJ2-4, with D possibly matching TRBD1 (6 bases). V was pared by 11 bases and J by 6 bases, with 14 bases between. The CDR3 length is 12 residues. Germline loops: CDR1 SNHLY, CDR2 FYNNEI. CDR3 coding DNA: TGTGCCGGTCAGGGGCCGAGAAACATTCAGTACTTC. It is translated as CAGQGPRNIQYF.

The gene calls are TRBV2 and TRBJ2-5; D remains unclear. The DNA matches TRBJ2-7 better at its end, which makes the J call doubtful. The length of the CDR3 is 12 residues. Looked up from germline, CDR1 is SNHLY and CDR2 is FYNNEI. The CDR3 region is CASHISPHEQYF. CDR3 nucleotide sequence: TGTGCCAGCCATATAAGTCCCCACGAGCAGTACTTC.

V and J are TRBV5-1 and TRBJ1-3; the match to TRBD1 covers 9 bases. Germline V gene sequence: CDR1 SGHRS, CDR2 YFSETQ. CDR3 length equals 15 residues. V lost 2 bases to trimming and J lost 3 bases; unmatched junction nucleotides: 3. Here the CDR3 reads CASSFGQGFGNTIYF. In DNA, the CDR3 is TGCGCCAGCAGCTTCGGACAGGGGTTTGGAAACACCATATATTTT.

The genes are TRBV5-4 and TRBJ1-6, with D possibly matching TRBD1 (5 bases). CDR3 length: 16 amino acids. Germline V gives CDR1 SGHNT, CDR2 YYREEE (reference sequence). With 2 bases removed from V and 4 bases from J, the gap between germline ends came to 13 bases. CDR3 in DNA: TGTGCCAGCAGCTTTTATGAAGGGGCATATAATTCACCCCTCCACTTT. Its translation: CASSFYEGAYNSPLHF.

CDR3 sequence reads: CASSSWGSGSYNEQFF. CDR3 DNA sequence: TGTGCCAGCAGTTCTTGGGGTAGCGGGAGCTACAATGAGCAGTTCTTC. The chain carries TRBV6-5 and TRBJ2-1; TRBD2 aligns across 9 bases. The CDR3 consists of 16 residues. Losses at the gene ends were 4 bases for V and 3 bases for J; bases not matched to a gene: 7. Looked up from germline, CDR1 is MNHEY and CDR2 is SVGAGI.

This sequence joins TRBV2 and TRBJ2-1, with TRBD1 as a possible D gene (5 bases). The CDR3 length is 14 residues. Trimming left V 3 bases short and J 6 bases short, with 12 bases between. Per germline, CDR1 SNHLY and CDR2 FYNNEI. CDR3 nucleotide sequence: TGTGCCAGCAGTGAGACAGTCCGAGGCAATGAGCAGTTCTTC. Encoded protein: CASSETVRGNEQFF.

This clone was detected only once. Here the CDR3 DNA reads TGTGCCAGCAAGCCCGATCGGGGCAATCAGCCCCAGCATTTT. Amino acids: CASKPDRGNQPQHF. The chain employs TRBV27 and TRBJ1-5; D remains unclear. CDR1 MNHEY and CDR2 SMNVEV come from the germline V gene (reference sequence). V was cut by 7 bases and J by 2 bases, with 12 bases left in between. There are 14 residues in the CDR3.

This clone was seen only a few times. The chain has TRBV5-1 and TRBJ1-3; 8 bases fit TRBD1. The CDR3 extends over 14 amino acids. V lost 3 bases to trimming and J lost 4 bases; unmatched junction nucleotides: 3. Germline V gives CDR1 SGHRS, CDR2 YFSETQ. The CDR3: CASSSTGDGNTIYF. In DNA, the CDR3 is TGCGCCAGCAGCTCGACAGGGGACGGAAACACCATATATTTT.

The rearrangement links TRBV10-2 to TRBJ2-2; D is perhaps TRBD1 (5 bases). The V end lost 1 base, the J end lost 6 bases, and 12 bases lay between the germline ends. Germline V gives CDR1 WSHSY, CDR2 SAAADI. The CDR3 runs 15 residues. The DNA for the CDR3 is TGCGCCAGCAGTGAGTACCGACAGTTGGCCGGGGAGCTGTTTTTT. As protein: CASSEYRQLAGELFF.

The chain carries TRBV4-1 and TRBJ2-3; D gene ambiguous. This CDR3 has 16 residues. Germline V gene sequence: CDR1 MGHRA, CDR2 YSYEKL. V was trimmed by 2 bases and J by 1 base, leaving 13 bases between them. In DNA, the CDR3 is TGCGCCAGCAGCCAATTAGCTCTCACCCGCACAGATACGCAGTATTTT. Translated: CASSQLALTRTDTQYF.

In this sample, this clone turned up a few times. The chain joins TRBV10-1 to TRBJ1-2; tentative D call: TRBD1 (5 bases). Germline loops: CDR1 WNHNN, CDR2 SYGVQD (reference sequence). V was pared by 2 bases and J by 4 bases, with 17 bases between. The CDR3 is made up of 16 amino acids. The CDR3 spells CASSETPDPGGYGYTF. The CDR3 bases are TGCGCCAGCAGTGAGACCCCTGATCCGGGGGGCTATGGCTACACCTTC.

The chain carries TRBV5-4 and TRBJ2-1; 8 bases are shared with TRBD2. After removal of 4 bases from V and 0 bases from J, the junction contained 9 bases not matched to a gene. This CDR3 has 17 amino acids. The germline CDR1 and CDR2 sequences are SGHNT and YYREEE (reference sequence). CDR3: CASSPGGALSSYNEQFF. CDR3 in DNA: TGTGCCAGCAGCCCCGGGGGGGCCCTTAGCTCCTACAATGAGCAGTTCTTC.

The V gene is TRBV18, the J gene TRBJ1-5; D is possibly TRBD1 (6 bases). V was cut by 3 bases and J by 3 bases, with 15 bases left in between. There are 16 residues in the CDR3. Germline CDR1 is KGHSH and CDR2 is LQKENI. This CDR3 reads CASSPYQGSANQPQHF. The CDR3 DNA reads TGTGCCAGCTCACCTTACCAGGGGTCGGCCAATCAGCCCCAGCATTTT.

The CDR3 DNA is TGCGCCAGCAGCTTGGTGGGGACAGGGATTTACAATGAGCAGTTCTTC. It specifies CASSLVGTGIYNEQFF. This rearrangement joins TRBV5-1 to TRBJ2-1; 9 nucleotides agree with TRBD1. CDR1 is SGHRS, CDR2 YFSETQ, per germline. Trimming cost V 0 bases and J 4 bases; bases outside gene matches: 5. The CDR3 runs 16 residues.

This rearrangement joins TRBV2 to TRBJ2-1; the D is unclear. Trimming cost V 3 bases and J 5 bases, with 5 bases left between them. Germline values: CDR1 SNHLY, CDR2 FYNNEI. The CDR3 sequence is 12 residues long. CDR3 nucleotides: TGTGCCAGCAGTGACACACACAATGAGCAGTTCTTC. It translates to CASSDTHNEQFF.

The CDR3 region has the DNA TGTGCCAGCAGCCACGAGGGACTAGCGGGGCAGTTCTTC. It encodes CASSHEGLAGQFF. V is TRBV13 and J is TRBJ2-1; 12 bases align to TRBD2. CDR3 length: 13 residues. CDR1 is PRHDT, CDR2 FYEKMQ, per germline (reference sequence). The V and J ends lost 5 bases and 12 bases, in that order; junction bases with no gene match: 5.

V and J are TRBV19 and TRBJ2-7, with 11 bases lining up with TRBD2. Germline lookup yields CDR1 LNHDA and CDR2 SQIVND (reference sequence). J gave up 3 bases and V 5 bases, and 6 bases lay outside the gene matches. CDR3 length: 15 amino acids. The CDR3 sequence is CASSSGGTSGYEQYF. For the CDR3, the DNA is TGTGCCAGTAGTTCTGGCGGGACTAGCGGCTACGAGCAGTACTTC.

This clone was picked up a small number of times. The same CDR3 can be traced to other DNA sequences in this sample. J is TRBJ2-5 and V is TRBV20-1; D unresolved. Looked up from germline, CDR1 is DFQATT and CDR2 is SNEGSKA (reference sequence). Trimming took 3 bases from V and 5 from J, leaving 7 bases between them. The CDR3 covers 11 residues. The DNA of the CDR3 is TGCAGTGCTAGTTTGGCTGAGACCCAGTACTTC. This codes for CSASLAETQYF.

This clone was observed a single time. The rearrangement links TRBV2 to TRBJ2-7; no clear D. This CDR3 is 14 amino acids long. The ends were cut back, 1 base at V and 3 bases at J, with 10 bases in the middle. Germline V gene sequence: CDR1 SNHLY, CDR2 FYNNEI. The CDR3 coding sequence is TGTGCCAGCAGTGAAGGAACTAATCGCTACGAGCAGTACTTC. This encodes CASSEGTNRYEQYF.

The chain couples TRBV6-1 to TRBJ2-7; weak D call: TRBD1 (5 bases). The CDR3 runs 13 residues. V was pared by 10 bases and J by 0 bases, with 13 bases between. CDR1 MNHNS and CDR2 SASEGT come from the germline V gene. CDR3 DNA sequence: TGTGCCACCTTGGCAGGGCACTCCTACGAGCAGTACTTC. This translates into CATLAGHSYEQYF.

The chain couples TRBV5-4 to TRBJ2-1, with D perhaps matching TRBD2 (5 bases). CDR1 is SGHNT, CDR2 YYREEE, per germline (reference sequence). CDR3 length: 15 amino acids. The V end lost 4 bases, the J end lost 10 bases, and 21 bases lay between the germline ends. This CDR3 is CASSAVEGAIGEQFF. The CDR3 DNA is TGTGCCAGCAGCGCAGTTGAGGGAGCAATTGGAGAGCAGTTCTTC.

This sequence joins TRBV30 and TRBJ1-3, with D maybe TRBD1 (5 bases). This CDR3 has 14 amino acids. With 5 bases removed from V and 2 bases from J, the gap between germline ends came to 13 bases. The germline gives CDR1 GTSNPN, CDR2 SVGIG (reference sequence). The CDR3 protein is CAWDQGRAGNTIYF. The DNA of the CDR3 is TGTGCCTGGGACCAGGGAAGAGCTGGAAACACCATATATTTT.

This chain joins TRBV13 and TRBJ2-1; TRBD1 aligns across 7 bases. This CDR3 has 13 amino acids. The V segment lost 4 bases and the J segment 10 bases; nucleotides outside the gene matches: 7. Germline V lookup: CDR1 PRHDT, CDR2 FYEKMQ (reference sequence). CDR3 nucleotide sequence: TGTGCCAGCAGCTCGGACAGGAGGAGAGAGCAGTTCTTC. It encodes CASSSDRRREQFF.

J is TRBJ2-3 and V is TRBV4-2; D is unresolved. Between the trimmed V and J ends, which lost 3 bases and 2 bases, there was a span of 15 bases. The CDR3 sequence is 16 residues long. Germline assignment: CDR1 LGHNA and CDR2 YNFKEQ. CDR3 bases: TGTGCCAGCAGCCATCTAGATTCATTCGACACAGATACGCAGTATTTT. Translated: CASSHLDSFDTDTQYF.

This chain connects TRBV27 to TRBJ2-5; D is uncertain. This CDR3 comprises 13 residues. V lost 3 bases, J lost 1 base, and 6 bases lay in between. Germline V gene lookup returns CDR1 MNHEY and CDR2 SMNVEV (reference sequence). The CDR3 bases are TGTGCCAGCAGTTTTTATTCCCAAGAGACCCAGTACTTC. It codes for CASSFYSQETQYF.

The CDR3 DNA reads as TGCGCCAGCAGCGCCCCGGGGCTAGCGGGAGTCAAAGATACGCAGTATTTT. Translated, it gives CASSAPGLAGVKDTQYF. This chain connects TRBV5-1 to TRBJ2-3, with 10 positions matching TRBD2. With 4 bases clipped from V and 5 bases from J, the junction kept 13 bases outside the gene matches. This CDR3 comprises 17 residues. The V gene's germline CDR1 is SGHRS and CDR2 YFSETQ.

This clone was counted between two and nine times. The chain carries TRBV4-2 and TRBJ2-3, with 9 positions matching TRBD2. V lost 5 bases and J lost 5; bases outside the gene matches: 14. The CDR3 sequence is 17 residues long. Germline CDR1 is LGHNA and CDR2 is YNFKEQ. The CDR3 DNA reads TGTGCCAGCAGCAAACTTGGTGGTAGCGGGAGTAAAGATACGCAGTATTTT. This sequence encodes CASSKLGGSGSKDTQYF.

The genes are TRBV11-2 and TRBJ2-1; 7 bases are shared with TRBD1. This CDR3 region has 17 residues. Trimming took 1 base from V and 1 from J; bases not matched to a gene: 7. In germline, CDR1 is SGHAT, CDR2 FQNNGV. This chain's CDR3 is CASSLGPHRGSYNEQFF. In DNA form, the CDR3 reads TGTGCCAGCAGCTTAGGGCCACACAGGGGTTCCTACAATGAGCAGTTCTTC.

The chain couples TRBV5-1 to TRBJ2-1; the match to TRBD1 covers 7 bases. Germline V gene sequence: CDR1 SGHRS, CDR2 YFSETQ. This CDR3 has 15 amino acids. V lost 4 bases, J lost 4 bases, and 8 bases stayed unmatched. The CDR3 DNA reads TGCGCCAGCAGCACTTTCGGGACAGATTACAATGAGCAGTTCTTC. This sequence encodes CASSTFGTDYNEQFF.